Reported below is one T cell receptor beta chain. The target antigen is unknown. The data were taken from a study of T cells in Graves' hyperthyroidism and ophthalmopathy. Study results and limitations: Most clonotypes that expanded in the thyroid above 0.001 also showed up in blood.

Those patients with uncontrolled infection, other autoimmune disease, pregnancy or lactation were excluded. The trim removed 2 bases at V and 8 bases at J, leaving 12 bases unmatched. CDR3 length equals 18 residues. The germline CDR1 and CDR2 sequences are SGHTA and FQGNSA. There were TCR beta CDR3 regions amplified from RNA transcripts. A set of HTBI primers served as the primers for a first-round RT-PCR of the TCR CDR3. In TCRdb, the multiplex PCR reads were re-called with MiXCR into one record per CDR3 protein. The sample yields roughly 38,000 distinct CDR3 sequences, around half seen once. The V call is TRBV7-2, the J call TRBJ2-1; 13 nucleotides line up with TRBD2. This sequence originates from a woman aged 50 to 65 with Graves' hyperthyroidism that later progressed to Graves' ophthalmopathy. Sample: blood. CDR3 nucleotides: TGTGCCAGCAGCTTAAGGTTCTCCGGGACTAGCGGGACCCATGAGCAGTTCTTC. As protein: CASSLRFSGTSGTHEQFF.